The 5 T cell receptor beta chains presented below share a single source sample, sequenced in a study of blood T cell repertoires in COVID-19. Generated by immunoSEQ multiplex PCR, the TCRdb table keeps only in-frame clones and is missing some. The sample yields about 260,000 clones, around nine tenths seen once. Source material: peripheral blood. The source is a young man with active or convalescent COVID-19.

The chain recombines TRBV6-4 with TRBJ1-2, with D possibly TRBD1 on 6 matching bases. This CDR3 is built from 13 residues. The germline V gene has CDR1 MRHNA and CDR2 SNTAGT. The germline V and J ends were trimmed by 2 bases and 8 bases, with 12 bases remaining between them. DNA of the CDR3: TGTGCCAGCAGTGACCCGCAGGGGCGAGGCTACACCTTC. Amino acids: CASSDPQGRGYTF.

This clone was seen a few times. The CDR3: CASDLRRTDTQYF. For the CDR3, the DNA is TGTGCCAGCGACCTCAGGCGCACAGATACGCAGTATTTT. The rearrangement uses TRBV12-3 or TRBV12-4 and TRBJ2-3; no definite D call. CDR3 length: 13 amino acids. Trimming shortened V by 8 bases and J by 1 base, and 10 bases separated the two germline ends.

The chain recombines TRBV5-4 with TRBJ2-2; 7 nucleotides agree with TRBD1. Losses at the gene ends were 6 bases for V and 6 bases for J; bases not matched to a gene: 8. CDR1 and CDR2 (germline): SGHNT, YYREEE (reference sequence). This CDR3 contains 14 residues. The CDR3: CASTDNRGSGELFF. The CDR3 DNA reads TGTGCCAGCACCGATAACAGGGGCTCCGGGGAGCTGTTTTTT.

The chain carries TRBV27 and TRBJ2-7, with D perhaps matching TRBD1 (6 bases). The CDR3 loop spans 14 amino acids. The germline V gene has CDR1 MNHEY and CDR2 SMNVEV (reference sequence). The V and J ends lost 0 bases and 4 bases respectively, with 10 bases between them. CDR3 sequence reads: CASSLSGARYEQYF. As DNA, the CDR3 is TGTGCCAGCAGTTTATCGGGGGCGAGGTACGAGCAGTACTTC.

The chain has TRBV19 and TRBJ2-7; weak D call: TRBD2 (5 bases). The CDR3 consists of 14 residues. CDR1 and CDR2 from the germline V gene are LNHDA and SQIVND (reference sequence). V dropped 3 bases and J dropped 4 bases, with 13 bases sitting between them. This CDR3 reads CASSIGVSRYEQYF. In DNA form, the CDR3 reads TGTGCCAGTAGTATCGGGGTATCGCGTTACGAGCAGTACTTC.